These 3 T cell receptor beta chains were all obtained from the same sample, sequenced in a study of early T cells in non-severe SARS-CoV-2 infection. MiXCR was run by TCRdb on the 5' RACE reads, yielding one entry per CDR3 protein. The sample contains tens of thousands of distinct CDR3 sequences, 3.5% to 5.5% of which appear only once. The source material was whole blood, sampled at baseline. All receptors come from an adult who was a healthcare worker with PCR-confirmed SARS-CoV-2 infection or an uninfected control (not recorded which).

This clonotype was observed a few times. The chain employs TRBV29-1 and TRBJ1-2; TRBD1 matches at 7 bases. There are 13 residues in the CDR3. Germline CDR1 and CDR2: SQVTM and ANQGSEA. V was pared by 7 bases and J by 7 bases, with 12 bases of the junction left unmatched. The CDR3 nucleotides read TGCAGCGCGCGGACAGGAGGAGTAAGTGGCTACACCTTC. Translation gives CSARTGGVSGYTF.

There are many counts of this clonotype. The chain couples TRBV5-4 to TRBJ2-3, with D perhaps matching TRBD1 (6 bases). V lost 0 bases and J lost 1, with 18 bases in between. From germline, CDR1 is SGHNT and CDR2 YYREEE (reference sequence). The CDR3 consists of 18 residues. The CDR3: CASSLALFRGSRTDTQYF. For the CDR3, the DNA is TGTGCCAGCAGCTTGGCCCTGTTTAGGGGGAGCCGCACAGATACGCAGTATTTT.

At least ten counts were recorded for this clonotype. This chain uses TRBV7-8 with TRBJ2-7; the match to TRBD2 covers 7 bases. V dropped 1 base and J dropped 3; count of bases not matched to a gene: 6. Per germline, CDR1 SGHVS and CDR2 FQNEAQ. This CDR3 is built from 15 residues. In DNA form, the CDR3 reads TGTGCCAGCAGCTTAGAGCCCCGGACTAGCTACGAGCAGTACTTC. It yields the protein CASSLEPRTSYEQYF.